This T cell receptor beta chain was recovered during a study of OX40 agonist ivuxolimab in advanced cancers. Overall study context: Ivuxolimab, an antibody acting as an agonist of OX40 (CD134), was used to treat patients. Study-level points and caveats: At doses 0.1 to 3.0 mg/kg, CD4+ and CD8+ clones expanded. Low normalized clonal expansion also occurred in some nonresponding patients.

Germline loops: CDR1 SGHNT, CDR2 YYREEE (reference sequence). With 7 bases clipped from V and 3 bases from J, the junction kept 12 bases outside the gene matches. The CDR3 runs to 17 residues. To note about this clone: The antigen is unknown.

TCRdb keeps only in-frame clones here, not all; method: immunoSEQ multiplex PCR. The top ten clones hold about 0.28% of a sample with roughly 120,000 clones, 89% of them seen once. V and J are TRBV5-4 and TRBJ2-2; 10 bases align to TRBD1. This specimen was CD4+ or CD8+ T cells sorted from blood, taken in a trial of the OX40 agonist ivuxolimab. This clonotype was obtained from an adult with an advanced solid tumor such as melanoma, head and neck, liver or kidney cancer. The CDR3 bases are TGTGCCAGCTTTAGGGCCTCCGGGACAGGGGACACCGGGGAGCTGTTTTTT. As protein: CASFRASGTGDTGELFF. The full variable domain, with the rest looked up from reference TRBV5-4 and TRBJ2-2, is ETGVTQSPTHLIKTRGQQVTLRCSSQSGHNTVSWYQQALGQGPQFIFQYYREEENGRGNFPPRFSGLQFPNYSSELNVNALELDDSALYLCASFRASGTGDTGELFFGEGSRLTVL.